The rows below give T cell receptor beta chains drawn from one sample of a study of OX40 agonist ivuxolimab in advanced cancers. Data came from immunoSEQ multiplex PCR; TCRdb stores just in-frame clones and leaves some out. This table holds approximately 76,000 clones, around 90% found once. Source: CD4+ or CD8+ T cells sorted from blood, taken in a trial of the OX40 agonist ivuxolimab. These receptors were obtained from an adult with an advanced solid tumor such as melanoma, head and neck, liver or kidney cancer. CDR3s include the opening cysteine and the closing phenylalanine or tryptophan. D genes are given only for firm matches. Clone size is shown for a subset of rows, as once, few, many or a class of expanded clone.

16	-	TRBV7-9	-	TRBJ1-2	TGTGCCAGCGACAAATGGATGGGAGCTTCTAACTATGGCTACACCTTC	CASDKWMGASNYGYTF
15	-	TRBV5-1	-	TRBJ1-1	TGCGCCAGCAGCTTGGCGGGACTACTCAACACTGAAGCTTTCTTT	CASSLAGLLNTEAFF
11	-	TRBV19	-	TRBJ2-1	TGTGCCAGTAGTGTGTACAATGAGCAGTTCTTC	CASSVYNEQFF
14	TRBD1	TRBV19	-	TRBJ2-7	TGTGCCAGTAGTATGGACAGGAACACCTACGAGCAGTACTTC	CASSMDRNTYEQYF
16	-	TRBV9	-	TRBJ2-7	TGTGCCAGCAGCCCGCAACCGGGGGCCGCTACCTACGAGCAGTACTTC	CASSPQPGAATYEQYF
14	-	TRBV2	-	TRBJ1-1	TGTGCCGGACTAGGCGGAAGGCAGAACACTGAAGCTTTCTTT	CAGLGGRQNTEAFF
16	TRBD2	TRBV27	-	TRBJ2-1	TGTGCCAGCAGTTTAGTAGCGGGGGAGTCCTACAATGAGCAGTTCTTC	CASSLVAGESYNEQFF
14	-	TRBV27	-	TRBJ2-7	TGTGCCAGCAGTCCATTACCAAAGGGGGGTGAGCAGTACTTC	CASSPLPKGGEQYF
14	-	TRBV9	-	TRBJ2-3	TGTGCCAGCAGCGTAGATGGCGCCACAGATACGCAGTATTTT	CASSVDGATDTQYF
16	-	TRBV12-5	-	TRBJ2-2	TGTGCTAGTGGCCTGGGGGGGGCACCGAACACCGGGGAGCTGTTTTTT	CASGLGGAPNTGELFF
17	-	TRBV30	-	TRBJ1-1	TGTGCCTGGAGGGACTTATTCTTGCCCTGGGGAAACACTGAAGCTTTCTTT	CAWRDLFLPWGNTEAFF
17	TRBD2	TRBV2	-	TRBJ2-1	TGTGCCAGCAGTGTAGCTATTAGCGGGGGGGCCGGGGATGAGCAGTTCTTC	CASSVAISGGAGDEQFF
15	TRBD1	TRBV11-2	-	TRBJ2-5	TGTGCCAGCAGCCCAAAGACAGGGGCTAAAGAGACCCAGTACTTC	CASSPKTGAKETQYF
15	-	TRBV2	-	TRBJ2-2	TGTGCCAGCAGTGAAGGGCCGGGGTCTGGGGGGGAGCTGTTTTTT	CASSEGPGSGGELFF
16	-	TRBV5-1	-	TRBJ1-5	TGCGCCAGCAGCCCCGGGACACTGGGATCCAATCAGCCCCAGCATTTT	CASSPGTLGSNQPQHF
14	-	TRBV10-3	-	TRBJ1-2	TGTGCCATCAGTGAGATTAGCGAGATCTATGGCTACACCTTC	CAISEISEIYGYTF
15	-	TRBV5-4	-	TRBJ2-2	TGTGCCAGCAGCCTGACAAGAGCGAACACCGGGGAGCTGTTTTTT	CASSLTRANTGELFF
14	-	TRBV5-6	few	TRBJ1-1	TGTGCCAGCAGCTTGGCACCGGTGAACACTGAAGCTTTCTTT	CASSLAPVNTEAFF
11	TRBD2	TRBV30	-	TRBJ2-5	TGTGCCCGTCGGGGGGGAGAGACCCAGTACTTC	CARRGGETQYF
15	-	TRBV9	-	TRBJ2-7	TGTGCCAGCAGCGAAGGGGCAGCCCGATCCTACGAGCAGTACTTC	CASSEGAARSYEQYF
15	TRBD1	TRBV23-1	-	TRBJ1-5	TGCGCCAGCAGTCAAGATGAACAGGGGAATCAGCCCCAGCATTTT	CASSQDEQGNQPQHF
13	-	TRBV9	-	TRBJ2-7	TGTGCCAGCAGCGTGACGCCAGCCTACGAGCAGTACTTC	CASSVTPAYEQYF
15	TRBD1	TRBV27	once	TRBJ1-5	TGTGCCAGCAGTTCGGGGGAGGGGGCAGGTCAGCCCCAGCATTTT	CASSSGEGAGQPQHF
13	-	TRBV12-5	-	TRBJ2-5	TGTGCTAGTGGTTTGGTTGGGGAGGAGACCCAGTACTTC	CASGLVGEETQYF
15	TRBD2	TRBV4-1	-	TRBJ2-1	TGCGCCAGCAGCCCTTGGACTAGCGGGGGGGGTCGGCAGTTCTTC	CASSPWTSGGGRQFF
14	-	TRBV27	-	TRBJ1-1	TGTGCCAGCAGGGTCGGACACCCGAACACTGAAGCTTTCTTT	CASRVGHPNTEAFF